This TCR beta chain was captured in a study of CD8+ T cells in alopecia areata. This clone was detected ten times or more. Its antigen is unidentified. Germline lookup yields CDR1 SGHDN and CDR2 FVKESK. This CDR3 spans 15 amino acids. Trimming stripped 1 base from V and 2 bases from J, with 9 bases between. cDNA prepared by RNA extraction and subsequent reverse transcription served as the template for sequencing. Using immunoSEQ multiplex PCR, the repertoire was profiled, and TCRdb retains in-frame clones only, with some absent. The repertoire consists of over 110,000 clones, with around 51% occurring once and the leading ten covering 0.99%. Findings of the study overall: Lesional scalp, especially alopecia totalis/universalis, showed higher clonality than normal scalp.

The material sequenced was CD4+ T cells sorted from blood, taken at week 0. The chain couples TRBV14 to TRBJ1-3; tentatively, D is TRBD1 (6 bases). The receptor was derived from a human donor with alopecia areata. Here the CDR3 DNA reads TGTGCCAGCAGCCAAGCGGGACACGCTGGAAACACCATATATTTT. It translates to CASSQAGHAGNTIYF.